One TCR beta chain is described in this entry. These data belong to a study of shared clonotypes between healthy human individuals. The V and J ends lost 0 bases and 1 base respectively, with 7 bases between them. The CDR3 covers 15 residues. Germline lookup yields CDR1 MNHEY and CDR2 SMNVEV (reference sequence). With ten immunoSEQ deep assay plates, unsorted PBMC DNA underwent sequencing. Here immunoSEQ multiplex PCR was the method, and the copy in TCRdb shows in-frame clones only, minus some. Among more than 450,000 clones, approximately 79% were seen once, and the ten largest hold roughly 13%. The sequenced material came from PBMCs. The chain has TRBV27 and TRBJ1-3; D remains unclear. The TCR was taken from a woman aged 40 to 50 in good health. Some clones in this sample may be carry-over from other donors' samples. The CDR3 DNA sequence: TGTGCCAGCAGTTTATCGGGCAGTTCTGGAAACACCATATATTTT. Translating gives CASSLSGSSGNTIYF.